The clone carrying this TCR beta chain was seen a few times. Its cognate antigen is unknown. What was sequenced were expressed TCRB transcripts, since all of the isolated RNA had been reverse transcribed. Some clones are missing from TCRdb's copy, which holds only in-frame ones; the method was immunoSEQ multiplex PCR. The data show approximately 170,000 clones, with around 8% seen just once and about 0.9% held by the top ten. This sample is drawn from a study of beta chain features in type 1 diabetes. From germline, CDR1 is MNHNS and CDR2 SASEGT. The CDR3 has 15 residues. Trimming at V came to 4 bases and at J to 4 bases, leaving 3 bases not matched to a gene. Study-wide findings and caveats: TCRB CDR3s from Type 1 diabetes patients were moderately but significantly shorter in all four CD4+ subsets.

Purity of each sorted population was above 98%. The sequenced sample consisted of central memory CD4+ T cells from blood. The clonotype comes from a woman in her thirties or forties with type 1 diabetes. The chain combines TRBV6-1 with TRBJ2-1; 11 nucleotides align to TRBD1. The CDR3 spells CASSGGTGGYNEQFF. For the CDR3, the DNA is TGTGCCAGCAGTGGCGGGACAGGGGGGTACAATGAGCAGTTCTTC.